These T cell receptor beta chains were read from a single sample in a study of blood T cell repertoires in COVID-19. TCRdb keeps only in-frame clones here, not all; method: immunoSEQ multiplex PCR. The sample lists about 200,000 clones, roughly nine tenths seen once, with approximately 0.75% in the top ten. The specimen was peripheral blood. Receptors originate from a woman between 70 and 85 years old with acute or convalescent COVID-19. CDR3s include the opening cysteine and the closing phenylalanine or tryptophan. D genes are given only for firm matches. A row's size may be missing; if present it is once, few, many or a size class.

>NA|TRBV5-8|16|TRBJ2-3|TRBD2
CASSPLRGYHTDTQYF
TGTGCCAGCAGCCCGTTGCGGGGGTATCACACAGATACGCAGTATTTT
>NA|TRBV29-1|13|TRBJ1-4|NA
CSVAQGSGEKLFF
TGCAGCGTTGCCCAGGGGTCCGGGGAAAAACTGTTTTTT
>NA|TRBV19|10|TRBJ2-1|NA
CAGECNEQFF
TGTGCCGGAGAGTGCAATGAGCAGTTCTTC
>NA|TRBV11-2|15|TRBJ1-3|NA
CASSLLVFSGNTIYF
TGTGCCAGCAGCTTATTAGTTTTCTCTGGAAACACCATATATTTT
>NA|TRBV28|13|TRBJ1-2|NA
CASWAQAEYGYTF
TGTGCCAGTTGGGCCCAGGCCGAGTATGGCTACACCTTC
>NA|TRBV28|17|TRBJ2-1|TRBD2
CASSLWSSGRPRGEQFF
TGTGCCAGCAGTTTATGGAGTAGCGGGAGGCCCCGGGGTGAGCAGTTCTTC
>NA|TRBV28|15|TRBJ2-1|TRBD2
CASSLSGTSRNEQFF
TGTGCCAGCAGTTTGTCCGGGACTAGTAGGAATGAGCAGTTCTTC
>NA|TRBV19|13|TRBJ2-1|NA
CASSIYRNNEQFF
TGTGCCAGTAGTATTTACAGAAACAATGAGCAGTTCTTC
>NA|TRBV20-1|11|TRBJ1-1|NA
CSARDNKGAFF
TGCAGTGCTAGAGATAACAAGGGGGCTTTCTTT
>NA|TRBV11-3|11|TRBJ2-7|NA
CASSSAGTVFF
TGTGCCAGCAGTTCAGCAGGCACGGTCTTTTTC
>NA|TRBV28|15|TRBJ2-5|TRBD2
CASCLGLAGGETQYF
TGTGCCAGCTGCCTGGGACTAGCGGGCGGAGAGACCCAGTACTTC
>NA|TRBV28|17|TRBJ2-2|TRBD2
CASSFWTSGRSDGELFF
TGTGCCAGCAGTTTCTGGACTAGCGGGAGATCTGACGGGGAGCTGTTTTTT
>few|TRBV7-2|15|TRBJ1-5|NA
CASSLDQGHNQPQHF
TGTGCCAGCAGCTTAGACCAGGGCCACAATCAGCCCCAGCATTTT
>NA|TRBV12-3/TRBV12-4|13|TRBJ1-1|NA
CASSTQINTEAFF
TGTGCCAGCAGTACACAGATCAACACTGAAGCTTTCTTT
>NA|TRBV3-1/TRBV3-2|14|TRBJ2-1|NA
CASSLPGSGNEQFF
TGTGCCAGCAGCCTGCCGGGCTCGGGGAATGAGCAGTTCTTC
>NA|TRBV7-9|13|TRBJ2-7|NA
CASSLAGVHEQYF
TGTGCCAGCAGCTTAGCGGGAGTGCACGAGCAGTACTTC
>few|TRBV7-6|18|TRBJ1-4|NA
CASSLGRRAAATNEKLFF
TGTGCCAGCAGCTTAGGCAGGCGCGCCGCTGCAACTAATGAAAAACTGTTTTTT
>NA|TRBV28|16|TRBJ2-1|TRBD1
CASSWAYRGSYNEQFF
TGTGCCAGCAGTTGGGCCTACAGGGGTTCCTACAATGAGCAGTTCTTC
>NA|TRBV5-4|16|TRBJ2-2|TRBD1
CASSPPGQGNTGELFF
TGTGCCAGTAGCCCCCCGGGACAGGGGAACACCGGGGAGCTGTTTTTT
>NA|TRBV5-1|13|TRBJ2-1|NA
CASSFVVENEQFF
TGCGCCAGCAGCTTCGTCGTGGAGAATGAGCAGTTCTTC
>NA|TRBV7-9|16|TRBJ2-5|NA
CASSITASLRGETQYF
TGTGCCAGCAGCATCACCGCCTCCCTACGGGGAGAGACCCAGTACTTC
>NA|TRBV9|15|TRBJ2-3|NA
CASSVAARSTDTQYF
TGTGCCAGCAGCGTAGCCGCGCGGAGCACAGATACGCAGTATTTT
>NA|TRBV14|15|TRBJ1-4|TRBD1
CASSLRTGIVEKLFF
TGTGCCAGCAGCTTAAGGACAGGGATTGTCGAAAAACTGTTTTTT
>NA|TRBV7-9|13|TRBJ1-2|NA
CASSFGGSYGYTF
TGTGCCAGCAGCTTCGGGGGTAGCTATGGCTACACCTTC
>NA|TRBV7-8|14|TRBJ1-2|NA
CASSLEGAPYGYTF
TGTGCCAGCAGCTTAGAAGGGGCTCCCTATGGCTACACCTTC
>NA|TRBV7-9|13|TRBJ2-5|NA
CASSYLVTAAQYF
TGTGCCAGCAGCTACCTAGTGACGGCGGCCCAGTACTTC
>NA|TRBV10-3|14|TRBJ2-5|TRBD1
CAISPRTGGLTQYF
TGTGCCATCAGTCCCCGGACAGGGGGCTTGACCCAGTACTTC
>NA|TRBV5-1|14|TRBJ2-7|TRBD1
CASSLGTGGYEQYF
TGCGCCAGCAGCTTAGGGACAGGGGGATACGAGCAGTACTTC
>NA|TRBV6-5|16|TRBJ2-3|NA
CASSYAMGSLADTQYF
TGTGCCAGCAGTTACGCAATGGGTAGCTTAGCAGATACGCAGTATTTT
>NA|TRBV3-1/TRBV3-2|14|TRBJ1-6|TRBD1
CASSQKPGGSPLHF
TGTGCCAGCAGCCAAAAACCAGGGGGATCACCCCTCCACTTT
>once|TRBV6-5|13|TRBJ1-1|TRBD1
CASSITGESEAFF
TGTGCCAGCAGTATTACAGGGGAAAGTGAAGCTTTCTTT
>NA|TRBV11-2|16|TRBJ1-5|NA
CASSLGQGRKNQPQHF
TGTGCCAGCAGCTTAGGTCAGGGGCGAAAAAATCAGCCCCAGCATTTT
>NA|TRBV5-1|15|TRBJ2-1|NA
CASSSVAGVYNEQFF
TGCGCCAGCAGCTCCGTGGCAGGTGTCTACAATGAGCAGTTCTTC
>NA|TRBV6-5|15|TRBJ1-6|TRBD1
CASSYSGQGDSPLHF
TGTGCCAGCAGTTACTCGGGACAGGGCGATTCACCCCTCCACTTT
>NA|TRBV6-5|15|TRBJ1-2|TRBD1
CASRNRGEANYGYTF
TGTGCCAGCAGGAACAGGGGGGAGGCTAACTATGGCTACACCTTC
>NA|TRBV18|12|TRBJ1-1|NA
CASSGGLYEAFF
TGTGCCAGCTCCGGGGGGCTTTATGAAGCTTTCTTT
>NA|TRBV7-9|15|TRBJ1-2|TRBD1
CASSLAWTGGIGYTF
TGTGCCAGCAGCTTAGCCTGGACAGGGGGTATTGGCTACACCTTC
>NA|TRBV27|16|TRBJ1-4|NA
CASSSDRRRPNEKLFF
TGTGCCAGCAGTTCCGACCGACGGAGGCCTAATGAAAAACTGTTTTTT
>NA|TRBV5-1|14|TRBJ1-1|TRBD1
CASSSGGAGSEAFF
TGCGCCAGCAGCTCAGGGGGCGCTGGGTCTGAAGCTTTCTTT
>once|TRBV28|16|TRBJ2-1|TRBD1
CASSSRTGSSYNEQFF
TGTGCCAGCAGCTCTCGGACAGGGAGCTCCTACAATGAGCAGTTCTTC
>once|TRBV18|14|TRBJ2-3|NA
CASSPLDSTDTQYF
TGTGCCAGCTCACCACTTGACTCCACAGATACGCAGTATTTT
>NA|TRBV7-9|15|TRBJ2-3|TRBD2
CASSPSGISTDTQYF
TGTGCCAGCAGCCCTAGCGGGATTAGCACAGATACGCAGTATTTT
>NA|TRBV27|15|TRBJ2-7|TRBD2
CASSLQLAGPYEQYF
TGTGCCAGCAGTCTCCAGCTAGCGGGCCCCTACGAGCAGTACTTC
>NA|TRBV7-6|18|TRBJ2-7|TRBD2
CASSIGLAGGITTYEQYF
TGTGCCAGCAGCATAGGACTAGCGGGAGGAATAACAACCTACGAGCAGTACTTC
>NA|TRBV7-8|15|TRBJ2-3|TRBD1
CASSLGLRGTDTQYF
TGTGCCAGCAGCTTAGGGCTCAGGGGGACAGATACGCAGTATTTT
>NA|TRBV19|13|TRBJ1-1|NA
CASSATRATEAFF
TGTGCCAGTAGTGCCACCAGGGCCACTGAAGCTTTCTTT